This T cell receptor beta chain was sequenced for a study of T cell changes during pregnancy in multiple sclerosis. Assay: immunoSEQ multiplex PCR; the TCRdb copy retains only in-frame clones and omits some. The repertoire holds over 90,000 clones, with around 91% as singletons. This CDR3 spans 15 amino acids. Germline V gene sequence: CDR1 SGHNT, CDR2 YYREEE (reference sequence). V gave up 5 bases and J gave up 5 bases; unmatched junction bases: 8. The TCR sequence derives from a female donor with multiple sclerosis, enrolled in a pregnancy study. Sequenced material: peripheral blood, taken after pregnancy. The rearrangement uses TRBV5-4 and TRBJ2-3, with TRBD1 identical over 10 bases. The CDR3 DNA sequence: TGTGCCAGCAGTTCCGACAGGGGGCCGGTAGATACGCAGTATTTT. It encodes CASSSDRGPVDTQYF.